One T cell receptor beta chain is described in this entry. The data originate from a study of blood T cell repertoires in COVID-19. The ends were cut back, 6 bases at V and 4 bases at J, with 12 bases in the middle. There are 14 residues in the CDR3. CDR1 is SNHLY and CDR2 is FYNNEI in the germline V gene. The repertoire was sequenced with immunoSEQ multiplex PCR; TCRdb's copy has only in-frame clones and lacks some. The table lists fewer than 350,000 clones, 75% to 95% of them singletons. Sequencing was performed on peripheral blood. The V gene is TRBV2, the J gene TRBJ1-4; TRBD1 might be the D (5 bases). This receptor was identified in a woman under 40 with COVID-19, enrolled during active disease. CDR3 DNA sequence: TGTGCCAGCAGAACGGGGGTATATAATGAAAAACTGTTTTTT. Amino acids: CASRTGVYNEKLFF.